The rows below give T cell receptor beta chains drawn from one sample of a study of shared clonotypes between healthy human individuals. The data were produced by immunoSEQ multiplex PCR, yet TCRdb's version contains in-frame clones alone and is incomplete. The sample holds roughly 2 million clones, about 94% seen once. The material sequenced was naive CD8+ T cells sorted from blood. Every receptor here comes from a man younger than 30 in good health. CDR3s include the opening cysteine and the closing phenylalanine or tryptophan. D genes are given only for firm matches. Size is omitted from some rows. Given values are once, few, many or a class for expanded clones.

j_gene,d_gene,v_gene,abundance,CDR3nt,CDR3aa
TRBJ2-7,TRBD1,TRBV19,.,TGTGCCAGTAGTTCCCGGACAGGCCTTCGCCCCTACGAGCAGTACTTC,CASSSRTGLRPYEQYF
TRBJ2-3,.,TRBV27,.,TGTGCCAGCAGCTTTGTGGGGGGCTCTAGCACAGATACGCAGTATTTT,CASSFVGGSSTDTQYF
TRBJ2-7,.,TRBV5-6,.,TGTGCCAGCAGCTTCTTAGAGGCCTACGAGCAGTACTTC,CASSFLEAYEQYF
TRBJ1-1,.,TRBV28,.,TGTGCCAGCAGTTTTGTGCCCACTGAAGCTTTCTTT,CASSFVPTEAFF
TRBJ2-1,TRBD2,TRBV15,.,TGTGCCACCACTGAAGCGGGATCCTACAATGAGCAGTTCTTC,CATTEAGSYNEQFF
TRBJ2-7,.,TRBV30,.,TGTGCCTGGAGTGTATTTGGCTGGGACGAGCAGTACTTC,CAWSVFGWDEQYF
TRBJ2-7,.,TRBV27,.,TGTGCCAGCAGTTTTTTACAGGGCGGGAACGAGCAGTACTTC,CASSFLQGGNEQYF
TRBJ2-1,.,TRBV11-1,.,TGTGCCAGCAGCCCGGGGACCTCCGGTCCGTTCTTC,CASSPGTSGPFF
TRBJ2-7,TRBD1,TRBV9,.,TGTGCCAGCAGCGGAGGGGGCAGCTCCTACGAGCAGTACTTC,CASSGGGSSYEQYF
TRBJ1-3,TRBD1,TRBV7-9,once,TGTGCCAGCAGCAGGCCGGGACAGGGGAACTCTGGAAACACCATATATTTT,CASSRPGQGNSGNTIYF
TRBJ2-1,.,TRBV4-1,.,TGCGCCAGCAGCCCTAAGGGAAACTTATACAATGAGCAGTTCTTC,CASSPKGNLYNEQFF
TRBJ2-5,.,TRBV7-9,.,TGTGCCAGCAGCCCGGCAACTCCAATAGAGACCCAGTACTTC,CASSPATPIETQYF
TRBJ2-7,.,TRBV4-1,.,TGCGCCAGCAGCCAAGTGGCTAGCGACCCCTACGAGCAGTACTTC,CASSQVASDPYEQYF
TRBJ2-7,.,TRBV11-2,.,TGTGCCAGCAGCTCGTTTTCGGCTGACACCTACGAGCAGTACTTC,CASSSFSADTYEQYF
TRBJ2-7,TRBD1,TRBV7-6,.,TGTGCCAGCAGCTTAGCTCCGGGACAGTCCTACGAGCAGTACTTC,CASSLAPGQSYEQYF